What follows are 20 T cell receptor beta chains derived from one specimen sequenced in a study of vaccination and CD4 T cells after COVID-19. Documented treatment: approximately 9-day PBMC culture with coronavirus spike peptide pools or control peptides (ViraFEST assay). Gathering of the CD4+ T cells, from the unexposed donor, took place before the COVID-19 pandemic (2011-2018). An Oncomine TCR Beta short-read assay was used to sequence the DNA from cultured CD4+ T cells. Using its own MiXCR run on the PCR reads, TCRdb lists one record per CDR3 protein. The sample lists thousands of distinct CDR3 sequences, around 45% occurring once. These TCRs' antigens remain unknown. The sample was CD4+ T cells from blood, cultured in vitro. These TCRs come from a human donor in good health.

This chain connects TRBV20-1 to TRBJ1-1; no clear D. The V end was cut by 6 bases, the J end by 4 bases, with 18 bases between. Germline V lookup: CDR1 DFQATT, CDR2 SNEGSKA (reference sequence). The CDR3 runs to 14 residues. CDR3 nucleotides: TGCAGTGCCGCTCCTGGAGGAGGGCGCACTGAAGCTTTCTTT. Protein sequence: CSAAPGGGRTEAFF.

The chain combines TRBV20-1 with TRBJ2-7; 8 bases map to TRBD2. Per germline, CDR1 DFQATT and CDR2 SNEGSKA (reference sequence). V gave up 0 bases and J gave up 6 bases; unmatched junction bases: 4. This CDR3 spans 13 amino acids. CDR3 sequence reads: CSARDSGGVEQYF. The CDR3 DNA reads as TGCAGTGCTAGAGATTCCGGGGGGGTCGAGCAGTACTTC.

This clonotype was recorded a few times. A read error may account for a junction end that differs from germline. The chain recombines TRBV6-5 with TRBJ1-5; D is unresolved. The length of the CDR3 is 16 residues. Germline lookup yields CDR1 MNHEY and CDR2 SVGAGI. The DNA of the CDR3 is TGTGCCAGCAGTTACTCGTATCAGTATAGCAATCGGCCCCAGCATTTT. Translating gives CASSYSYQYSNRPQHF.

The chain carries TRBV7-8 and TRBJ2-7; 10 bases are a match to TRBD1. Germline CDR1 SGHVS, CDR2 FQNEAQ. The CDR3 has 15 residues. The V gene end was trimmed by 3 bases and the J gene end by 5 bases; junction bases not matched to a gene: 7. For the CDR3, the DNA is TGTGCCAGCAGCTTCCGGGACAGGGGTACTAACGAGCAGTACTTC. As protein: CASSFRDRGTNEQYF.

The chain has TRBV20-1 and TRBJ1-3, with D perhaps matching TRBD1 (5 bases). Trimming removed 5 bases from V and 0 bases from J, with 11 bases in between. CDR3 length: 14 amino acids. Germline-derived CDR1 and CDR2 are DFQATT and SNEGSKA (reference sequence). CDR3 loop: CSALGLISGNTIYF. The DNA of the CDR3 is TGCAGTGCTCTGGGACTGATCTCTGGAAACACCATATATTTT.

This clonotype was seen a few times. The chain employs TRBV30 and TRBJ1-2, with TRBD1 matching 7 bases. V was pared by 2 bases and J by 2 bases, with 11 bases of the junction left unmatched. The germline V gene has CDR1 GTSNPN and CDR2 SVGIG (reference sequence). The CDR3 extends over 16 amino acids. CDR3 sequence reads: CAWSRVRGVANYGYTF. CDR3 DNA: TGTGCCTGGAGTCGGGTCAGGGGGGTGGCAAACTATGGCTACACCTTC.

This clonotype has just a few counts. The rearrangement links TRBV5-4 to TRBJ1-2; tentatively, D is TRBD1 (5 bases). Germline assignment: CDR1 SGHNT and CDR2 YYREEE (reference sequence). The V end lost 0 bases, the J end lost 7 bases, and 13 bases lay between the germline ends. This CDR3 is built from 14 residues. The CDR3 DNA reads as TGTGCCAGCAGCTTGGACGAGGGGTTGAGTGGCTACACCTTC. Protein product: CASSLDEGLSGYTF.

This clonotype was observed a few times. In nucleotides, the CDR3 is TGTGCCTGGAGTGGGGGGGCCTCTGGCTATGGCTACACCTTC. It specifies CAWSGGASGYGYTF. The rearrangement links TRBV30 to TRBJ1-2; TRBD1 might be the D (6 bases). Germline CDR1 GTSNPN, CDR2 SVGIG (reference sequence). V was pared by 1 base and J by 4 bases, with 13 bases between. This CDR3 is 14 amino acids long.

The V gene is TRBV30, the J gene TRBJ1-1; D not certain. This CDR3 comprises 13 residues. The V and J ends lost 4 bases and 10 bases respectively, with 19 bases between them. The germline V gene encodes CDR1 GTSNPN and CDR2 SVGIG (reference sequence). The CDR3 protein is CAWITGPTRSAFF. DNA for the CDR3: TGTGCCTGGATAACCGGGCCGACCAGGTCAGCTTTCTTT.

The genes are TRBV19 and TRBJ1-1; D is possibly TRBD1 (5 bases). Looked up from germline, CDR1 is LNHDA and CDR2 is SQIVND (reference sequence). Between the trimmed V and J ends, which lost 4 bases and 5 bases, there was a span of 11 bases. The CDR3 totals 13 residues. CDR3 bases: TGTGCCAGTAGTACCCTGGGGGGGACTGAAGCTTTCTTT. It translates to CASSTLGGTEAFF.

Notes on this clonotype: One junction end does not reproduce the germline sequence, and a read error may be involved. The rearrangement joins TRBV11-2 to TRBJ1-1, with 7 bases aligning to TRBD1. Germline CDR1 is SGHAT and CDR2 is FQNNGV. The CDR3 extends over 18 amino acids. The CDR3 loop reads CASSSPGGQVQGNTEAFF. The CDR3, as DNA: TGTGCCAGCAGCTCCCCCGGCGGACAGGTTCAGGGGAACACCGAAGCTTTCTTT. Full variable domain (missing parts from reference TRBV11-2 and TRBJ1-1): EAGVAQSPRYKIIEKRQSVAFWCNPISGHATLYWYQQILGQGPKLLIQFQNNGVVDDSQLPKDRFSAERLKGVDSTLKIQPAKLEDSAVYLCASSSPGGQVQGNTEAFFGQGTRLTVV.

The V gene is TRBV27, the J gene TRBJ1-1; D is possibly TRBD1 (5 bases). Germline assignment: CDR1 MNHEY and CDR2 SMNVEV (reference sequence). The ends were cut back, 1 base at V and 1 base at J, with 7 bases in the middle. The CDR3 runs 14 residues. The CDR3 bases are TGTGCCAGCAGTTTATATGGGACGAACACTGAAGCTTTCTTT. Protein sequence: CASSLYGTNTEAFF.

This clonotype has more than one count but fewer than ten. This chain joins TRBV6-1 and TRBJ1-1; the match to TRBD1 covers 8 bases. Germline lookup yields CDR1 MNHNS and CDR2 SASEGT. The CDR3 totals 15 residues. With 6 bases clipped from V and 2 bases from J, the junction kept 8 bases outside the gene matches. CDR3 protein: CASSSQGAGNTEAFF. For the CDR3, the DNA is TGTGCCAGCAGCTCCCAGGGGGCTGGTAACACTGAAGCTTTCTTT.

This chain links TRBV10-3 with TRBJ1-1; 7 bases are a match to TRBD1. Per the germline V gene, CDR1 is ENHRY and CDR2 is SYGVKD. Trimming took 7 bases from V and 7 from J; bases not matched to a gene: 6. The CDR3 runs to 12 residues. Written as DNA, the CDR3 is TGTGCCATCACCAATGGGGACAGTGAAGCTTTCTTT. It codes for CAITNGDSEAFF.

The sample holds a few counts of this clonotype. V and J are TRBV5-1 and TRBJ1-2; D perhaps matches TRBD1 (5 bases). This CDR3 has 14 residues. Trimming stripped 4 bases from V and 7 bases from J, with 17 bases between. Germline CDR1 and CDR2: SGHRS and YFSETQ. CDR3 sequence reads: CASSPSGTGIGYTF. CDR3 DNA sequence: TGCGCCAGCAGCCCCTCCGGGACTGGGATTGGCTACACCTTC.

This chain connects TRBV29-1 to TRBJ1-1; tentative D call: TRBD1 (6 bases). The CDR3 loop spans 11 amino acids. Trimming removed 7 bases from V and 7 bases from J, with 13 bases in between. Germline values: CDR1 SQVTM, CDR2 ANQGSEA. CDR3 in amino acids: CSARTEGEAFF. The CDR3 coding sequence is TGCAGCGCTCGGACAGAAGGTGAAGCTTTCTTT.

The gene calls are TRBV12-3 or TRBV12-4 and TRBJ1-6; D possibly corresponds to TRBD1 (5 bases). The CDR3 is 15 amino acids. Trimming removed 1 base from V and 5 bases from J, with 9 bases in between. The CDR3 DNA sequence: TGTGCCAGCAGTTTAGGGCAGGGAGATAATTCACCCCTCCACTTT. This sequence encodes CASSLGQGDNSPLHF.

This sequence joins TRBV5-4 and TRBJ2-5; no clear D gene. This CDR3 spans 13 amino acids. V dropped 5 bases and J dropped 3 bases, with 11 bases sitting between them. Germline values: CDR1 SGHNT, CDR2 YYREEE (reference sequence). In nucleotides, the CDR3 is TGTGCCAGCAGTCCAGGTACGAAAGAGACCCAGTACTTC. Translating gives CASSPGTKETQYF.

This clonotype was recorded once. The chain is built from TRBV30 and TRBJ1-6; D remains ambiguous. Germline V gene sequence: CDR1 GTSNPN, CDR2 SVGIG (reference sequence). The CDR3 length is 15 residues. Trimming pared 2 bases from V and 7 bases from J, leaving 15 bases between. The CDR3 spells CAWSFWLGNNSPLHF. The CDR3 DNA reads TGTGCCTGGAGTTTCTGGCTAGGAAACAATTCACCCCTCCACTTT.

V usage is TRBV10-3 and J usage is TRBJ2-5; 10 nucleotides match TRBD2. This CDR3 spans 15 amino acids. V lost 2 bases, J lost 1 base, and 1 base stayed unmatched. CDR1 and CDR2 (germline): ENHRY, SYGVKD. The CDR3 sequence is CAISEASGGQETQYF. CDR3 coding DNA: TGTGCCATCAGTGAGGCTAGCGGGGGCCAAGAGACCCAGTACTTC.